Shown below are 21 T cell receptor beta chains from a single sample sequenced in a study of T-cell memory formation after mild COVID-19. TCRdb reprocessed the 5' RACE reads with MiXCR, giving one entry per CDR3 protein. The sample holds a few hundred thousand distinct CDR3 sequences; over 7% are singletons and the top ten take approximately 23%. The sequencing input was PBMCs or a T cell subset sorted from them (not recorded which). All receptors derive from a man between 18 and 29 years old who had mild COVID-19 (a few samples of this study predate the infection). Cell type and time point are not known.

This clonotype appeared a few times. V and J are TRBV11-2 and TRBJ2-1, with TRBD1 matching over 7 bases. Germline V lookup: CDR1 SGHAT, CDR2 FQNNGV. V shed 7 bases and J 7 bases; nucleotides not matched to a gene: 4. The CDR3 runs to 12 residues. The CDR3 coding sequence is TGTGCCAGCAACAGGGGTGCGAATGAGCAGTTCTTC. It yields the protein CASNRGANEQFF. The complete variable domain, with remaining parts taken from reference TRBV11-2 and TRBJ2-1, reads EAGVAQSPRYKIIEKRQSVAFWCNPISGHATLYWYQQILGQGPKLLIQFQNNGVVDDSQLPKDRFSAERLKGVDSTLKIQPAKLEDSAVYLCASNRGANEQFFGPGTRLTVL.

The chain recombines TRBV9 with TRBJ2-1, with no clear D. V shed 0 bases and J shed 4 bases, with 8 bases lying between them. Germline V gene data show CDR1 as SGDLS and CDR2 as YYNGEE. The CDR3 totals 14 residues. DNA for the CDR3: TGTGCCAGCAGCGTAGTTACAGCATACAATGAGCAGTTCTTC. This sequence encodes CASSVVTAYNEQFF.

The V gene is TRBV5-5, the J gene TRBJ2-5; D remains unclear. Germline CDR1 reads SGHKS; CDR2 reads YYEKEE (reference sequence). The V end was cut by 2 bases, the J end by 4 bases, with 12 bases between. This CDR3 is 14 amino acids long. The CDR3 coding sequence is TGTGCCAGCAGCTTAGCCGGAATAGGAGAGACCCAGTACTTC. Its translation is CASSLAGIGETQYF.

This clonotype was counted many times. The chain is built from TRBV5-4 and TRBJ2-3; TRBD2 matches 12 bases. Germline assignment: CDR1 SGHNT and CDR2 YYREEE (reference sequence). Losses at the gene ends were 4 bases for V and 6 bases for J; bases not matched to a gene: 6. The CDR3 covers 15 residues. As DNA, the CDR3 is TGTGCCAGCAGCAGACGGACTAGCGGGGAGGATACGCAGTATTTT. Translation: CASSRRTSGEDTQYF.

The V call is TRBV7-2, the J call TRBJ1-3; TRBD1 matches 7 bases. V shed 6 bases and J 3 bases; nucleotides not matched to a gene: 2. The CDR3 consists of 13 residues. Germline CDR1 SGHTA, CDR2 FQGNSA. The CDR3 sequence is CASSTGDGNTIYF. The CDR3 DNA is TGTGCCAGCAGTACAGGGGATGGAAACACCATATATTTT.

The chain recombines TRBV6-6 with TRBJ1-2; D is ambiguous. This CDR3 spans 13 amino acids. CDR1 is MNHNY and CDR2 is SVGAGI in the germline V gene (reference sequence). Trimming took 0 bases from V and 1 from J, leaving 3 bases between them. The CDR3 region has the DNA TGTGCCAGCAGTTACTCACTTAACTATGGCTACACCTTC. Amino acids: CASSYSLNYGYTF.

The chain has TRBV4-1 and TRBJ2-1; D may be TRBD1 (5 bases). The V and J ends lost 1 base and 3 bases respectively, with 13 bases between them. The CDR3 loop spans 16 amino acids. Germline lookup yields CDR1 MGHRA and CDR2 YSYEKL. For the CDR3, the DNA is TGCGCCAGCAGCCAAGCGGTTGGGGCAGTCTACAATGAGCAGTTCTTC. It encodes CASSQAVGAVYNEQFF.

This clonotype was seen at least ten times. This chain joins TRBV11-2 and TRBJ2-2; weak D call: TRBD1 (6 bases). Germline-derived CDR1 and CDR2 are SGHAT and FQNNGV. The CDR3 runs 16 residues. Deletions cut 1 base from V and 3 bases from J, with 12 bases between. CDR3 residues: CASSLGRGYYTGELFF. The CDR3, as DNA: TGTGCCAGCAGCTTAGGCAGGGGATACTACACCGGGGAGCTGTTTTTT.

The V and J genes are TRBV19 and TRBJ2-3, with TRBD1 matching 9 bases. This CDR3 spans 14 amino acids. The V and J ends lost 8 bases and 4 bases, in that order; junction bases with no gene match: 7. CDR1 and CDR2 (germline): LNHDA, SQIVND (reference sequence). The DNA of the CDR3 is TGTGCCAGTGAGGACAGGGGCCTAGCAGATACGCAGTATTTT. Amino acid sequence: CASEDRGLADTQYF.

This clonotype showed up many times. This chain connects TRBV20-1 to TRBJ2-1; no firm D call. The germline gives CDR1 DFQATT, CDR2 SNEGSKA (reference sequence). The CDR3 is 13 amino acids. Trimming took 3 bases from V and 8 from J, leaving 14 bases between them. The CDR3 DNA is TGCAGTGCTAGGATCTTAGTTAAGCATGAGCAGTTCTTC. As protein: CSARILVKHEQFF.

V and J are TRBV5-6 and TRBJ2-1; D remains unclear. The germline V gene has CDR1 SGHDT and CDR2 YYEEEE. With 1 base removed from V and 2 bases from J, the gap between germline ends came to 7 bases. The CDR3 loop spans 14 amino acids. CDR3 loop: CASSLPTTYNEQFF. CDR3 in DNA: TGTGCCAGCAGCTTGCCTACTACCTACAATGAGCAGTTCTTC.

This rearrangement joins TRBV5-1 to TRBJ2-3, with TRBD2 matching over 8 bases. V shed 4 bases, J shed 6 bases, and the junction held 10 bases outside the gene matches. The CDR3 sequence is 15 residues long. Germline CDR1 SGHRS, CDR2 YFSETQ. The CDR3 region is CASSRDGGVVDTQYF. CDR3 nucleotide sequence: TGCGCCAGCAGCAGAGACGGGGGGGTAGTGGATACGCAGTATTTT.

This rearrangement joins TRBV6-2 or TRBV6-3 to TRBJ2-7, with TRBD2 matching over 7 bases. CDR3 size: 12 residues. CDR1 is MNHEY and CDR2 is SVGEGT in the germline V gene. V was pared by 6 bases and J by 4 bases, with 3 bases of the junction left unmatched. The CDR3: CASRGGSYEQYV. The DNA for the CDR3 is TGTGCCAGCAGGGGAGGGTCGTACGAGCAGTACGTC.

This clonotype was counted a few times. The genes are TRBV25-1 and TRBJ2-1; D gene unclear. CDR1 and CDR2 from the germline V gene are MGHDK and SYGVNS. There are 12 residues in the CDR3. The V end lost 6 bases, the J end lost 10 bases, and 13 bases lay between the germline ends. The CDR3 DNA reads as TGTGCCAGCAGGTCACAGACTGGGGAGCAGTTCTTC. Translation: CASRSQTGEQFF.

In the case of this clonotype: At one of its ends the junction is not consistent with the germline gene, which may arise from a read error. V usage is TRBV24-1 and J usage is TRBJ1-6, with D hard to call. There are 18 residues in the CDR3. Germline lookup yields CDR1 KGHDR and CDR2 SFDVKD. The CDR3 protein is CATSDSDREASHNSPLHF. The CDR3 DNA reads as TGTGCCACCAGTGACTCAGACCGGGAGGCCTCCCATAATTCACCCCTCCACTTT.

This clonotype was seen a few times. This rearrangement joins TRBV2 to TRBJ2-3, with 7 positions matching TRBD1. The V gene end was trimmed by 6 bases and the J gene end by 5 bases; junction bases not matched to a gene: 14. Germline CDR1 is SNHLY and CDR2 is FYNNEI. The CDR3 consists of 16 residues. The CDR3 nucleotides read TGTGCCAGCAGCGCATCCCAGGGGGTTTGGGAAGATACGCAGTATTTT. Translated, it gives CASSASQGVWEDTQYF.

The chain recombines TRBV20-1 with TRBJ2-7; the match to TRBD1 covers 7 bases. The V and J ends lost 3 bases and 5 bases, in that order; junction bases with no gene match: 13. Germline V lookup: CDR1 DFQATT, CDR2 SNEGSKA (reference sequence). The CDR3 is 15 residues long. In DNA form, the CDR3 reads TGCAGTGCTAGTGACTCCCGGGACAGTTTGAACGAGCAGTACTTC. Translation gives CSASDSRDSLNEQYF.

The genes are TRBV5-1 and TRBJ2-2; no firm D call. Trimming removed 5 bases at V and 0 bases at J, with 11 bases between. There are 15 residues in the CDR3. Looked up from germline, CDR1 is SGHRS and CDR2 is YFSETQ. The CDR3 bases are TGCGCCAGCAGTCAAACGTCCTCGAACACCGGGGAGCTGTTTTTT. It yields the protein CASSQTSSNTGELFF.

The sample holds many counts of this clonotype. The rearrangement joins TRBV12-3 or TRBV12-4 to TRBJ2-1, with D perhaps TRBD1 (6 bases). CDR3 size: 15 residues. V dropped 2 bases and J dropped 8 bases, with 16 bases sitting between them. The CDR3 is CASSLYGGAMDEQFF. DNA for the CDR3: TGTGCCAGCAGTTTATATGGGGGCGCGATGGATGAGCAGTTCTTC.

About this clonotype: Its ends do not fully match the called genes, so a read error is possible. This CDR3 reads CASRLGGTISGANVLTF. CDR3 bases: TGTGCCAGCAGGTTGGGCGGGACGATCTCTGGGGCCAACGTCCTGACTTTC. V usage is TRBV5-4 and J usage is TRBJ2-6, with D tentatively TRBD2 (6 bases). Germline assignment: CDR1 SGHNT and CDR2 YYREEE (reference sequence). The CDR3 sequence is 17 residues long.

This clonotype was counted only a few times. This sequence joins TRBV7-6 and TRBJ1-2, with TRBD1 matching 11 bases. The germline V gene has CDR1 SGHVS and CDR2 FNYEAQ. Unmatched junction bases numbered 6, after V lost 3 bases and J lost 6 bases. The CDR3 consists of 15 residues. The CDR3 DNA follows: TGTGCCAGCAGCTTGGCGGGACAGGGGGTTAATGGCTACACCTTC. It specifies CASSLAGQGVNGYTF.